Listed here are 11 T cell receptor beta chains from one sample, sequenced in a study of blood T cell repertoires in COVID-19. Only in-frame clones appear in the TCRdb table, and some are missing; sequencing was by immunoSEQ multiplex PCR. Of about 140,000 clones listed, 85% to 90% are singletons. The sequenced sample was peripheral blood. Receptors originate from a woman older than 75 with acute or convalescent COVID-19.

This chain uses TRBV30 with TRBJ1-2; 7 bases are shared with TRBD1. Germline values: CDR1 GTSNPN, CDR2 SVGIG (reference sequence). The CDR3 has 14 amino acids. CDR3 nucleotide sequence: TGTGCTATGGAGAGGGACAGCCCTAACTATGGCTACACCTTC. Residues: CAMERDSPNYGYTF.

This clone was observed many times. The chain has TRBV18 and TRBJ2-1, with a tentative D call TRBD2 (6 bases). Germline V gives CDR1 KGHSH, CDR2 LQKENI. The CDR3 spans 16 residues. V shed 6 bases and J shed 6 bases, with 21 bases lying between them. DNA of the CDR3: TGTGCCAGCTCTCCAAATTGGGGCGGGGCCCGCAATGAGCAGTTCTTC. Translation: CASSPNWGGARNEQFF.

V usage is TRBV30 and J usage is TRBJ2-5; D may be TRBD2 (7 bases). Per germline, CDR1 GTSNPN and CDR2 SVGIG (reference sequence). The CDR3 contains 13 residues. V shed 8 bases and J shed 4 bases, with 17 bases lying between them. The CDR3 bases are TGTGCCCTCAACCGGGGGGCTAGAGAGACCCAGTACTTC. Translation gives CALNRGARETQYF.

As DNA, the CDR3 is TGTGCCAGCAGTTTATACCCAAACCGGGGACAGCCGAACACTGAAGCTTTCTTT. It yields the protein CASSLYPNRGQPNTEAFF. The chain couples TRBV28 to TRBJ1-1; the match to TRBD1 covers 7 bases. Per the germline V gene, CDR1 is MDHEN and CDR2 is SYDVKM. The CDR3 runs 18 residues. The junction had 12 bases not matched to a gene; V was cut back by 1 base and J by 1 base.

The chain combines TRBV5-4 with TRBJ2-5; tentatively, D is TRBD1 (6 bases). The CDR3 extends over 15 amino acids. Trimming shortened V by 4 bases and J by 5 bases, and 18 bases separated the two germline ends. Germline CDR1 reads SGHNT; CDR2 reads YYREEE (reference sequence). The CDR3 spells CASSPPGAVMETQYF. CDR3 sequence (DNA): TGTGCCAGCAGCCCCCCAGGGGCGGTGATGGAGACCCAGTACTTC.

This clone appeared a few times. V gene TRBV29-1 combines with J gene TRBJ1-1; the D gene is possibly TRBD1 (6 bases). CDR1 and CDR2 (germline): SQVTM, ANQGSEA. This CDR3 comprises 12 residues. The germline V and J ends were trimmed by 5 bases and 4 bases, with 11 bases remaining between them. The CDR3 loop is CSVSLGATEAFF. The CDR3 nucleotides are TGCAGCGTTTCGTTGGGGGCCACTGAAGCTTTCTTT.

The chain is built from TRBV2 and TRBJ1-1; D not certain. The germline V gene has CDR1 SNHLY and CDR2 FYNNEI. Trimming took 6 bases from V and 1 from J, leaving 12 bases between them. The CDR3 contains 14 residues. CDR3 loop: CASRVMAANTEAFF. The CDR3 nucleotides read TGTGCCAGCAGGGTAATGGCGGCGAACACTGAAGCTTTCTTT.

The gene calls are TRBV5-1 and TRBJ2-2, with D tentatively TRBD1 (6 bases). This CDR3 comprises 15 residues. With 1 base removed from V and 0 bases from J, the gap between germline ends came to 7 bases. Germline V CDR1 and CDR2: SGHRS, YFSETQ. CDR3 DNA: TGCGCCAGCAGCTTGACAGGGCCGAACACCGGGGAGCTGTTTTTT. It codes for CASSLTGPNTGELFF.

The rearrangement uses TRBV30 and TRBJ2-3; the D is unclear. Germline CDR1 reads GTSNPN; CDR2 reads SVGIG (reference sequence). This CDR3 is 13 amino acids long. Trimming pared 2 bases from V and 1 base from J, leaving 7 bases between. The CDR3 nucleotides are TGTGCCTGGAGTATGGCTGGCACAGATACGCAGTATTTT. Amino acid sequence: CAWSMAGTDTQYF.

V is TRBV7-2 and J is TRBJ2-1, with D perhaps TRBD1 (7 bases). Germline V gives CDR1 SGHTA, CDR2 FQGNSA. V gave up 1 base and J gave up 5 bases, with 9 bases separating them. The CDR3 has 14 amino acids. The CDR3 bases are TGTGCCAGCAGCTTAGTCAGGGGGGACAATGAGCAGTTCTTC. Amino acids: CASSLVRGDNEQFF.

This clone was observed a few times. The rearrangement joins TRBV28 to TRBJ1-4, with 8 positions matching TRBD1. V dropped 8 bases and J dropped 3; count of bases not matched to a gene: 2. The V gene's germline CDR1 is MDHEN and CDR2 SYDVKM. This CDR3 region has 13 residues. The CDR3 sequence is CASLTGANEKLFF. DNA for the CDR3: TGTGCCAGCTTGACAGGGGCTAATGAAAAACTGTTTTTT. The variable domain in full, with the rest retrieved from reference TRBV28 and TRBJ1-4, is DVKVTQSSRYLVKRTGEKVFLECVQDMDHENMFWYRQDPGLGLRLIYFSYDVKMKEKGDIPEGYSVSREKKERFSLILESASTNQTSMYLCASLTGANEKLFFGSGTQLSVL.